This record concerns one T cell receptor beta chain sequence. Produced via immunoSEQ multiplex PCR; TCRdb's table is partial and in-frame only. The table lists 150,000 to 200,000 clones, around 92% of them singletons. The CDR3 is made up of 15 amino acids. The germline CDR1 and CDR2 sequences are SGHAT and FQNNGV. Trimming shortened V by 2 bases and J by 4 bases, and 11 bases separated the two germline ends. The source of the sample is a study of control samples from healthy donors and cancer patients. Sequenced material: blood. This chain joins TRBV11-2 and TRBJ2-2; D is unclear. This TCR was recovered from a woman aged 25 to 39 in good health. The CDR3 spells CASSLIPDGTGELFF. Here the CDR3 DNA reads TGTGCCAGCAGCTTAATCCCGGACGGCACCGGGGAGCTGTTTTTT.